Below are 32 T cell receptor beta chains sequenced from a single sample in a study of T cell repertoires in cytomegalovirus infection. Via MiXCR, TCRdb re-called the reads, giving one row per CDR3 protein. The table records approximately 180,000 distinct CDR3 sequences, roughly a fifth of them present only once. Sequenced: PBMCs. These receptors were taken from a human donor in good health (CMV status not recorded). Some clones in this sample may be carry-over from other donors' samples.

The chain joins TRBV28 to TRBJ2-7; no clear D gene. The CDR3 loop spans 14 amino acids. V gave up 2 bases and J gave up 3 bases, with 11 bases separating them. The V gene's germline CDR1 is MDHEN and CDR2 SYDVKM. In nucleotides, the CDR3 is TGTGCCAGCAGTTTACCAAGTCCGAGCTACGAGCAGTACTTC. Translating it yields CASSLPSPSYEQYF. Variable domain in full (rest from reference TRBV28 and TRBJ2-7): DVKVTQSSRYLVKRTGEKVFLECVQDMDHENMFWYRQDPGLGLRLIYFSYDVKMKEKGDIPEGYSVSREKKERFSLILESASTNQTSMYLCASSLPSPSYEQYFGPGTRLTVT.

The chain couples TRBV28 to TRBJ2-5, with D tentatively TRBD2 (5 bases). Germline V CDR1 and CDR2: MDHEN, SYDVKM. V was trimmed by 4 bases and J by 5 bases, leaving 17 bases between them. The CDR3 is 15 amino acids. CDR3 residues: CASSSGIEVGETQYF. CDR3 DNA: TGTGCCAGCAGTTCGGGAATCGAGGTTGGGGAGACCCAGTACTTC.

This clonotype was found a few times. This chain connects TRBV14 to TRBJ2-1; 8 bases map to TRBD2. The germline V gene has CDR1 SGHDN and CDR2 FVKESK. This CDR3 comprises 16 residues. Trimming took 4 bases from V and 3 from J; bases not matched to a gene: 8. CDR3 DNA sequence: TGTGCCAGCAGCCTGAGACGGGGGGGGAGCTACAATGAGCAGTTCTTC. This translates into CASSLRRGGSYNEQFF.

This clonotype has a count of ten or more. The rearrangement links TRBV7-6 to TRBJ2-7; D might be TRBD2 (5 bases). Germline V lookup: CDR1 SGHVS, CDR2 FNYEAQ. The CDR3 spans 13 residues. V was trimmed by 5 bases and J by 4 bases, leaving 12 bases between them. The CDR3 nucleotides read TGTGCCAGCAGCCCAGTTGGCGGGTACGAGCAGTACTTC. Its protein is CASSPVGGYEQYF.

Turning to this clonotype: A read error may be the cause here, since a much bigger clone is one base away. V gene TRBV28 combines with J gene TRBJ2-1; D is unresolved. V dropped 1 base and J dropped 12 bases, with 10 bases sitting between them. This CDR3 has 12 residues. Germline CDR1 MDHEN, CDR2 SYDVKM. CDR3 sequence reads: CASSLSSDAQFF. The CDR3 nucleotides are TGTGCCAGCAGTTTATCGAGTGATGCGCAGTTCTTC.

The chain combines TRBV11-2 with TRBJ2-7; 9 nucleotides match TRBD2. The ends lost 4 bases at V and 4 bases at J; junction bases unmatched: 8. The CDR3 is 15 residues long. Germline V gene data show CDR1 as SGHAT and CDR2 as FQNNGV. This CDR3 reads CASSSPERGVYEQYF. The CDR3 nucleotides are TGTGCCAGCAGCTCCCCGGAGCGGGGGGTTTACGAGCAGTACTTC.

The rearrangement joins TRBV12-3 or TRBV12-4 to TRBJ2-5; perhaps TRBD1 as D (6 bases). V was trimmed by 5 bases and J by 5 bases, leaving 18 bases between them. The CDR3 extends over 15 amino acids. The CDR3: CASSAGTNGRETQYF. As DNA, the CDR3 is TGTGCCAGCAGTGCCGGGACAAACGGCCGGGAGACCCAGTACTTC.

This clonotype was picked up a small number of times. This rearrangement joins TRBV5-5 to TRBJ2-7; TRBD1 agrees at 7 bases. The V gene end was trimmed by 4 bases and the J gene end by 0 bases; junction bases not matched to a gene: 4. This CDR3 has 14 residues. Germline V gene sequence: CDR1 SGHKS, CDR2 YYEKEE (reference sequence). The CDR3 DNA follows: TGTGCCAGCAGCAGGGGACAGCTCTCCTACGAGCAGTACTTC. Its protein is CASSRGQLSYEQYF.

This clonotype has only a few counts. The CDR3 sequence: CASSSGRSGGFTEAFF. The DNA for the CDR3 is TGCGCCAGCAGCTCGGGACGGTCCGGAGGGTTCACTGAAGCTTTCTTT. The chain combines TRBV5-1 with TRBJ1-1, with TRBD1 as a possible D gene (5 bases). The CDR3 sequence is 16 residues long. V shed 3 bases and J shed 4 bases, with 19 bases lying between them. The germline V gene encodes CDR1 SGHRS and CDR2 YFSETQ.

V and J are TRBV7-6 and TRBJ2-5; D is unresolved. Looked up from germline, CDR1 is SGHVS and CDR2 is FNYEAQ. The CDR3 is 13 residues long. Trimming removed 1 base from V and 3 bases from J, with 6 bases in between. This chain's CDR3 is CASSLVAEETQYF. DNA for the CDR3: TGTGCCAGCAGCTTAGTTGCGGAAGAGACCCAGTACTTC.

This clonotype was seen only a few times. The chain links TRBV12-3 or TRBV12-4 to TRBJ1-2, with D possibly matching TRBD1 (6 bases). The length of the CDR3 is 14 residues. V shed 3 bases and J shed 8 bases, with 16 bases lying between them. The CDR3 protein is CASSLGRGSRGYTF. In DNA form, the CDR3 reads TGTGCCAGCAGTTTGGGCAGGGGCTCTCGGGGCTACACCTTC.

The V gene is TRBV28, the J gene TRBJ1-1; weak D call: TRBD1 (6 bases). The CDR3 loop spans 15 amino acids. CDR1 and CDR2 from the germline V gene are MDHEN and SYDVKM. V lost 2 bases and J 5 bases, leaving 15 bases between the germline ends. The CDR3 bases are TGTGCCAGCAGTTTAACGGGCCCGAGGGGGACTGAAGCTTTCTTT. Translating gives CASSLTGPRGTEAFF.

This clonotype showed up just a few times. The chain recombines TRBV5-4 with TRBJ2-7; TRBD2 matches 11 bases. Trimming cost V 9 bases and J 6 bases; bases outside gene matches: 11. Germline V gene lookup returns CDR1 SGHNT and CDR2 YYREEE (reference sequence). CDR3 size: 14 residues. CDR3 bases: TGTGCCACCAAAACAATAGCGGGAGGGAGCGAGCAGTACTTC. As protein: CATKTIAGGSEQYF.

The V and J genes are TRBV20-1 and TRBJ1-3, with D uncertain. Trimming pared 0 bases from V and 4 bases from J, leaving 10 bases between. The CDR3 contains 14 residues. Germline CDR1 is DFQATT and CDR2 is SNEGSKA (reference sequence). The CDR3 DNA is TGCAGTGCTAGAGAGGGCTCGGGGGGAAACACCATATATTTT. Translating gives CSAREGSGGNTIYF.

The chain employs TRBV28 and TRBJ2-7; D gene uncertain. Between the trimmed V and J ends, which lost 3 bases and 3 bases, there was a span of 12 bases. The germline gives CDR1 MDHEN, CDR2 SYDVKM. The CDR3 loop spans 14 amino acids. The CDR3: CASSFRIRNYEQYF. CDR3 DNA: TGTGCCAGCAGTTTCAGGATTAGAAACTACGAGCAGTACTTC.

This clonotype was observed at least ten times. V gene TRBV12-3 or TRBV12-4 combines with J gene TRBJ1-1, with D possibly TRBD1 on 5 matching bases. Trimming cost V 1 base and J 4 bases, with 13 bases left between them. This CDR3 spans 15 amino acids. The DNA of the CDR3 is TGTGCCAGCAGTTTAGAAGTGGGCGGGGGCACTGAAGCTTTCTTT. Translated, it gives CASSLEVGGGTEAFF.

This clonotype was counted a few times. The rearrangement joins TRBV20-1 to TRBJ2-5; the D gene is possibly TRBD2 (6 bases). This CDR3 comprises 14 residues. CDR1 and CDR2 from the germline V gene are DFQATT and SNEGSKA (reference sequence). Trimming removed 0 bases at V and 7 bases at J, with 15 bases between. The CDR3 sequence: CSAREALLGGTQYF. CDR3 DNA: TGCAGTGCTAGAGAGGCGCTCTTGGGGGGGACCCAGTACTTC.

This clonotype came up a few times. This chain uses TRBV2 with TRBJ1-1, with a possible D match to TRBD1 (6 bases). V lost 5 bases to trimming and J lost 5 bases, with 18 bases between them. CDR3 size: 15 residues. Looked up from germline, CDR1 is SNHLY and CDR2 is FYNNEI. CDR3 in amino acids: CASSYRDTRRTEAFF. The CDR3 DNA follows: TGTGCCAGCAGTTACCGGGACACAAGACGAACTGAAGCTTTCTTT.

This chain links TRBV20-1 with TRBJ2-1, with D perhaps TRBD2 (5 bases). This CDR3 spans 15 amino acids. In germline, CDR1 is DFQATT, CDR2 SNEGSKA (reference sequence). V lost 0 bases and J lost 5, with 14 bases in between. The CDR3 loop reads CSARDFGSGNNEQFF. The DNA of the CDR3 is TGCAGTGCTAGAGATTTTGGGTCGGGGAACAATGAGCAGTTCTTC.

This clonotype was seen a handful of times. This rearrangement joins TRBV2 to TRBJ2-1; TRBD1 matches 12 bases. The germline V gene encodes CDR1 SNHLY and CDR2 FYNNEI. V was pared by 5 bases and J by 7 bases, with 3 bases of the junction left unmatched. The length of the CDR3 is 14 residues. Here the CDR3 reads CASSWDRGPNEQFF. CDR3 DNA: TGTGCCAGCAGTTGGGACAGGGGGCCGAATGAGCAGTTCTTC.

This clonotype was counted between two and nine times. The chain combines TRBV7-2 with TRBJ1-2, with 9 bases matching TRBD1. From germline, CDR1 is SGHTA and CDR2 FQGNSA. Losses at the gene ends were 3 bases for V and 2 bases for J; bases not matched to a gene: 7. The CDR3 contains 16 residues. CDR3 loop: CASSLAGTGLNYGYTF. CDR3 bases: TGTGCCAGCAGCTTGGCCGGGACAGGGCTAAACTATGGCTACACCTTC.

This clonotype came up many times. This chain uses TRBV28 with TRBJ2-1, with D possibly matching TRBD2 (5 bases). Trimming removed 4 bases at V and 5 bases at J, with 18 bases between. Looked up from germline, CDR1 is MDHEN and CDR2 is SYDVKM. The CDR3 extends over 16 amino acids. The CDR3 sequence is CASSSAGSPLDNEQFF. CDR3 DNA sequence: TGTGCCAGCAGTTCCGCGGGCTCCCCGCTTGACAATGAGCAGTTCTTC.

This sequence joins TRBV7-3 and TRBJ1-1; D remains ambiguous. This CDR3 is built from 13 residues. V dropped 3 bases and J dropped 3 bases, with 8 bases sitting between them. The V gene's germline CDR1 is SGHTA and CDR2 FQGTGA. CDR3 amino acids: CASSFMVDTEAFF. CDR3 coding DNA: TGTGCCAGCAGCTTTATGGTCGACACTGAAGCTTTCTTT.

This clonotype has a handful of counts. The rearrangement joins TRBV15 to TRBJ2-1, with TRBD1 identical over 9 bases. The CDR3 runs 15 residues. V trimming: 3 bases; J trimming: 8 bases; junction bases outside the gene matches: 8. The germline gives CDR1 LNHNV, CDR2 YYDKDF (reference sequence). The CDR3 DNA is TGTGCCACCAGCAGGGGGGACAGGGATTTGGATGAGCAGTTCTTC. Its translation: CATSRGDRDLDEQFF.

This chain links TRBV11-3 with TRBJ1-1; 7 nucleotides line up with TRBD1. The CDR3 contains 15 residues. V gave up 4 bases and J gave up 7 bases; unmatched junction bases: 12. The germline V gene encodes CDR1 SGHNT and CDR2 YENEEA. The CDR3 loop reads CASSSPPTGTSEAFF. The CDR3 DNA reads as TGTGCCAGCAGCTCCCCCCCGACAGGGACTAGTGAAGCTTTCTTT.

The chain links TRBV7-9 to TRBJ1-1, with a possible D match to TRBD1 (5 bases). The CDR3 runs 16 residues. From germline, CDR1 is SEHNR and CDR2 FQNEAQ (reference sequence). Trimming cost V 4 bases and J 0 bases, with 15 bases left between them. The CDR3: CASSYGTADMNTEAFF. CDR3 coding DNA: TGTGCCAGCAGCTACGGGACGGCGGACATGAACACTGAAGCTTTCTTT.

This clonotype was observed many times. J is TRBJ2-1 and V is TRBV7-2; D remains unclear. V shed 5 bases and J shed 11 bases, with 16 bases lying between them. CDR3 length equals 13 residues. CDR1 and CDR2 (germline): SGHTA, FQGNSA. CDR3 sequence reads: CASSAHPRFQQFF. CDR3 DNA sequence: TGTGCCAGCAGCGCACACCCTAGGTTTCAGCAGTTCTTC.

This clonotype was picked up one time. CDR3 region: CASSPPSGATEAFF. In nucleotides, the CDR3 is TGTGCCAGCTCACCACCTTCAGGGGCCACTGAAGCTTTCTTT. V usage is TRBV18 and J usage is TRBJ1-1; tentative D call: TRBD1 (6 bases). This CDR3 comprises 14 residues. V was clipped by 0 bases and J by 4 bases, with 9 bases between them. CDR1 is KGHSH, CDR2 LQKENI, per germline.

The chain joins TRBV28 to TRBJ1-4, with a tentative D call TRBD1 (6 bases). CDR1 MDHEN and CDR2 SYDVKM come from the germline V gene. CDR3 length equals 15 residues. Trimming took off 1 base at V and 2 bases at J, with 8 bases between the two ends. CDR3: CASSLFGQTNEKLFF. The CDR3 bases are TGTGCCAGCAGTTTATTCGGACAGACTAATGAAAAACTGTTTTTT.

This clonotype turned up a few times. This chain links TRBV11-1 with TRBJ1-1; 8 positions agree with TRBD1. Germline CDR1 is SGHAT and CDR2 is FQDESV (reference sequence). The CDR3 extends over 15 amino acids. Losses at the gene ends were 5 bases for V and 0 bases for J; bases not matched to a gene: 5. The CDR3 loop reads CASSPGQGLNTEAFF. Here the CDR3 DNA reads TGTGCCAGCAGCCCTGGACAGGGACTGAACACTGAAGCTTTCTTT.

J is TRBJ2-1 and V is TRBV20-1; 7 nucleotides align to TRBD1. Trimming took 1 base from V and 0 from J; bases not matched to a gene: 9. CDR1 DFQATT and CDR2 SNEGSKA come from the germline V gene (reference sequence). The CDR3 spans 17 residues. The CDR3 protein is CSARARGQEISYNEQFF. Here the CDR3 DNA reads TGCAGTGCTAGAGCCCGCGGACAGGAGATCTCCTACAATGAGCAGTTCTTC.

The chain uses TRBV2 and TRBJ1-6; 8 bases are shared with TRBD1. Germline V CDR1 and CDR2: SNHLY, FYNNEI. With 4 bases clipped from V and 7 bases from J, the junction kept 6 bases outside the gene matches. This CDR3 spans 15 amino acids. As DNA, the CDR3 is TGTGCCAGCAGTGTGGGGGACAGGCCCAATTCACCCCTCCACTTT. Protein: CASSVGDRPNSPLHF.